A single sample is the source of the 21 T cell receptor beta chains below, sequenced in a study of blood T cell repertoires in COVID-19. The repertoire was sequenced with immunoSEQ multiplex PCR; TCRdb's copy has only in-frame clones and lacks some. The table has around 200,000 clones, 80% to 90% seen once. Input material: peripheral blood. The receptors derive from a man over 45 with active or convalescent COVID-19.

This clone has a handful of counts. The chain links TRBV9 to TRBJ1-6, with TRBD1 as a possible D gene (5 bases). The V gene's germline CDR1 is SGDLS and CDR2 YYNGEE. CDR3 length: 14 residues. The V end was cut by 4 bases, the J end by 7 bases, with 12 bases between. CDR3 in amino acids: CASSQGLWNSPLHF. The CDR3 DNA is TGTGCCAGCAGCCAGGGATTGTGGAATTCACCCCTCCACTTT. The full variable domain, rest sourced from reference TRBV9 and TRBJ1-6, is DSGVTQTPKHLITATGQRVTLRCSPRSGDLSVYWYQQSLDQGLQFLIQYYNGEERAKGNILERFSAQQFPDLHSELNLSSLELGDSALYFCASSQGLWNSPLHFGNGTRLTVT.

About this clone: This same CDR3 is encoded by further DNA sequences in the sample. V gene TRBV12-3 or TRBV12-4 combines with J gene TRBJ1-2, with TRBD1 identical over 7 bases. The CDR3 spans 13 residues. The V segment lost 5 bases and the J segment 5 bases; nucleotides outside the gene matches: 5. Written as DNA, the CDR3 is TGTGCCAGCAGTCCTGGGACAGTATATGGCTACACCTTC. Its protein product is CASSPGTVYGYTF.

V usage is TRBV4-1 and J usage is TRBJ1-1; 9 nucleotides line up with TRBD1. The junction had 15 bases not matched to a gene; V was cut back by 0 bases and J by 4 bases. Germline lookup yields CDR1 MGHRA and CDR2 YSYEKL. There are 19 residues in the CDR3. The CDR3 DNA is TGCGCCAGCAGCCAAGATCCTGACGGGACAGGGTATTGGGGCACTGAAGCTTTCTTT. Protein product: CASSQDPDGTGYWGTEAFF.

The chain combines TRBV11-3 with TRBJ2-1, with D perhaps TRBD2 (7 bases). Trimming took 1 base from V and 0 from J, leaving 10 bases between them. Germline lookup yields CDR1 SGHNT and CDR2 YENEEA. CDR3 length: 16 residues. CDR3 sequence (DNA): TGTGCCAGCAGCTTAGGGGGGGGGCACTCCTACAATGAGCAGTTCTTC. It translates to CASSLGGGHSYNEQFF.

The V gene is TRBV19, the J gene TRBJ2-1, with D perhaps TRBD2 (6 bases). Germline V CDR1 and CDR2: LNHDA, SQIVND (reference sequence). Trimming shortened V by 5 bases and J by 2 bases, and 16 bases separated the two germline ends. The CDR3 sequence is 16 residues long. CDR3 amino acids: CASSRARREAYNEQFF. DNA for the CDR3: TGTGCCAGTAGTCGCGCCCGCAGGGAGGCCTACAATGAGCAGTTCTTC.

This clone was detected only once. The rearrangement links TRBV10-3 to TRBJ1-2; TRBD1 agrees at 12 bases. The V gene end was trimmed by 3 bases and the J gene end by 7 bases; junction bases not matched to a gene: 9. This CDR3 is built from 16 residues. CDR1 is ENHRY and CDR2 is SYGVKD in the germline V gene. CDR3 bases: TGTGCCATCAGTGACTCACAGGGACAGGGGGCGGGTGGCTACACCTTC. It specifies CAISDSQGQGAGGYTF.

This chain links TRBV2 with TRBJ1-1; D is possibly TRBD1 (5 bases). The CDR3 has 13 amino acids. Trimming removed 7 bases at V and 2 bases at J, with 11 bases between. Germline lookup yields CDR1 SNHLY and CDR2 FYNNEI. CDR3 residues: CASTPDSNTEAFF. The CDR3 bases are TGTGCCAGCACTCCAGACAGTAACACTGAAGCTTTCTTT.

This clone was seen once. CDR3 sequence: CASSPRLGDTQYF. In DNA form, the CDR3 reads TGCGCCAGCAGCCCCCGACTCGGGGATACGCAGTATTTT. V usage is TRBV5-1 and J usage is TRBJ2-3, with D unclear. The CDR3 length is 13 residues. CDR1 and CDR2 (germline): SGHRS, YFSETQ. Trimming removed 4 bases at V and 6 bases at J, with 12 bases between.

V gene TRBV5-4 combines with J gene TRBJ2-1; D remains unclear. The V end was cut by 1 base, the J end by 8 bases, with 13 bases between. Per the germline V gene, CDR1 is SGHNT and CDR2 is YYREEE (reference sequence). The CDR3 length is 14 residues. For the CDR3, the DNA is TGTGCCAGCAGCTTGCTGGTAAGCGACTATGAGCAGTTCTTC. This gives the protein CASSLLVSDYEQFF.

This clone was counted a single time. The V and J genes are TRBV30 and TRBJ2-2; no firm D call. In germline, CDR1 is GTSNPN, CDR2 SVGIG (reference sequence). The V end lost 3 bases, the J end lost 1 base, and 9 bases lay between the germline ends. The CDR3 is 14 residues long. As DNA, the CDR3 is TGTGCCTGGAGGTTGACACTGAACACCGGGGAGCTGTTTTTT. Residues: CAWRLTLNTGELFF.

This chain uses TRBV7-9 with TRBJ1-5; the D is unclear. Per the germline V gene, CDR1 is SEHNR and CDR2 is FQNEAQ (reference sequence). Trimming removed 3 bases from V and 7 bases from J, with 22 bases in between. The CDR3 totals 17 residues. DNA of the CDR3: TGTGCCAGCAGCTTGGAAGGAGGCGCCCTTCTCCGGCAGCCCCAGCATTTT. Its translation: CASSLEGGALLRQPQHF.

The V call is TRBV18, the J call TRBJ2-1; no reliable D call. CDR1 is KGHSH, CDR2 LQKENI, per germline. This CDR3 region has 15 residues. Trimming shortened V by 2 bases and J by 0 bases, and 8 bases separated the two germline ends. DNA for the CDR3: TGTGCCAGCTCACCAGGCCGGAGCTCCTACAATGAGCAGTTCTTC. It codes for CASSPGRSSYNEQFF.

The CDR3 sequence is CASSFNYEQYF. The DNA of the CDR3 is TGTGCCAGTAGTTTCAACTACGAGCAGTACTTC. The chain recombines TRBV19 with TRBJ2-7; no clear D. The CDR3 extends over 11 amino acids. Trimming pared 5 bases from V and 3 bases from J, leaving 5 bases between. Germline lookup yields CDR1 LNHDA and CDR2 SQIVND (reference sequence).

On this clone: Within the sample, other DNA sequences also encode this same CDR3. V is TRBV2 and J is TRBJ2-6; 8 bases fit TRBD1. V lost 6 bases and J lost 4; bases outside the gene matches: 8. Germline CDR1 and CDR2: SNHLY and FYNNEI. The CDR3 is made up of 16 amino acids. This CDR3 is CASRATGGRGANVLTF. The DNA of the CDR3 is TGTGCCAGCAGAGCCACAGGGGGGCGGGGGGCCAACGTCCTGACTTTC.

The chain is built from TRBV18 and TRBJ1-2; the match to TRBD1 covers 7 bases. V gave up 3 bases and J gave up 5 bases; unmatched junction bases: 9. The germline CDR1 and CDR2 sequences are KGHSH and LQKENI. There are 15 residues in the CDR3. As DNA, the CDR3 is TGTGCCAGCTCACCTCGGACAGGCGTGTTGTATGGCTACACCTTC. Encoded protein: CASSPRTGVLYGYTF.

This rearrangement joins TRBV19 to TRBJ2-7, with TRBD2 matching 9 bases. V shed 1 base and J 4 bases; nucleotides not matched to a gene: 8. CDR3 size: 16 residues. Germline loops: CDR1 LNHDA, CDR2 SQIVND (reference sequence). The CDR3 coding sequence is TGTGCCAGTAGTATAGGAGGAGGACTAGCGTTGTACGAGCAGTACTTC. Translating gives CASSIGGGLALYEQYF.

The chain links TRBV24-1 to TRBJ2-7; D remains ambiguous. Germline CDR1 is KGHDR and CDR2 is SFDVKD. The V gene lost 5 bases and the J gene lost 0 bases, with 10 bases spanning the gap. The CDR3 sequence is 14 residues long. The CDR3 reads CATSGSRNSYEQYF. DNA of the CDR3: TGTGCCACCAGTGGGAGCCGAAACTCCTACGAGCAGTACTTC.

The chain couples TRBV30 to TRBJ1-5; weak D call: TRBD1 (5 bases). The CDR3 has 15 amino acids. With 0 bases removed from V and 1 base from J, the gap between germline ends came to 10 bases. Germline V lookup: CDR1 GTSNPN, CDR2 SVGIG (reference sequence). The CDR3 loop reads CAWSVSQGSNQPQHF. The CDR3 region has the DNA TGTGCCTGGAGTGTTTCCCAGGGCAGCAATCAGCCCCAGCATTTT.

This clone was detected once. V gene TRBV10-1 combines with J gene TRBJ1-1; 9 bases map to TRBD1. The CDR3 loop spans 13 amino acids. Germline lookup yields CDR1 WNHNN and CDR2 SYGVQD (reference sequence). Unmatched junction bases numbered 6, after V lost 8 bases and J lost 5 bases. As DNA, the CDR3 is TGCGCCAGCGCCAGACAGGGGGGAACTGAAGCTTTCTTT. As protein: CASARQGGTEAFF.

This clone has just a few counts. The chain carries TRBV3-1 (or the pseudogene TRBV3-2) and TRBJ2-5; D perhaps matches TRBD1 (6 bases). Germline-derived CDR1 and CDR2 are LGHDT and YNNKEL (reference sequence). V lost 4 bases to trimming and J lost 1 base, with 7 bases between them. This CDR3 is 13 amino acids long. The CDR3 DNA reads TGTGCCAGCAGCCGGGACACCCAAGAGACCCAGTACTTC. It specifies CASSRDTQETQYF.

The V call is TRBV7-8, the J call TRBJ2-5, with 7 positions matching TRBD2. J lost 4 bases, V lost 8 bases, and 7 bases had no gene match. The CDR3 extends over 13 amino acids. Germline loops: CDR1 SGHVS, CDR2 FQNEAQ. The CDR3 region is CASGKGGAETQYF. DNA of the CDR3: TGTGCCAGCGGAAAGGGAGGGGCAGAGACCCAGTACTTC. Combining the CDR3 with reference TRBV7-8 and TRBJ2-5 gives the whole variable domain GAGVSQSPRYKVAKRGQDVALRCDPISGHVSLFWYQQALGQGPEFLTYFQNEAQLDKSGLPSDRFFAERPEGSVSTLKIQRTQQEDSAVYLCASGKGGAETQYFGPGTRLLVL.